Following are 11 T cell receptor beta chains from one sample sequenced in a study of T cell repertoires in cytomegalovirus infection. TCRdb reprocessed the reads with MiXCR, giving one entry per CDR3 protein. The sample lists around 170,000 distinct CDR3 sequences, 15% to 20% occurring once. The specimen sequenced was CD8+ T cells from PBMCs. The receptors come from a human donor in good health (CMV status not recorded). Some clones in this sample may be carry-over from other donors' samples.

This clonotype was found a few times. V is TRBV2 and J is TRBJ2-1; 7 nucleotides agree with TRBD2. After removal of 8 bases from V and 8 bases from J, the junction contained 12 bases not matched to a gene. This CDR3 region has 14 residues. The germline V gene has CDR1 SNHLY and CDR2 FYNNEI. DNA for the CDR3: TGTGCCAGCTTAGCGACTAGCATTTGGGATGAGCAGTTCTTC. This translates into CASLATSIWDEQFF.

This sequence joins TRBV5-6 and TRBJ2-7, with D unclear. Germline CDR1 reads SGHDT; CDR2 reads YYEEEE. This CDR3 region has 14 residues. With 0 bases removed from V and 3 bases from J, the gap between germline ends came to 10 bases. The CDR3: CASSLGGYYYEQYF. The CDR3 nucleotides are TGTGCCAGCAGCTTGGGCGGCTATTACTACGAGCAGTACTTC.

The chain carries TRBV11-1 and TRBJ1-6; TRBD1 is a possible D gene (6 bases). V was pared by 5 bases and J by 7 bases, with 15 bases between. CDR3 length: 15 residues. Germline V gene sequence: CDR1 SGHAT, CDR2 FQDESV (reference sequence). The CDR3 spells CASSIRDIENSPLHF. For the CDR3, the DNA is TGTGCCAGCAGCATACGGGACATCGAGAATTCACCCCTCCACTTT. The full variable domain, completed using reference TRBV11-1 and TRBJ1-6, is EAEVAQSPRYKITEKSQAVAFWCDPISGHATLYWYRQILGQGPELLVQFQDESVVDDSQLPKDRFSAERLKGVDSTLKIQPAELGDSAMYLCASSIRDIENSPLHFGNGTRLTVT.

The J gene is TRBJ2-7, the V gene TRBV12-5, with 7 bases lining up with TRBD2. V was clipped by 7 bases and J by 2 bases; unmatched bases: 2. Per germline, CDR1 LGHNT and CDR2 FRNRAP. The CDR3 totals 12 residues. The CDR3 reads CASEGRAYEQYF. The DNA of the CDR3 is TGTGCTAGTGAGGGGAGGGCCTACGAGCAGTACTTC.

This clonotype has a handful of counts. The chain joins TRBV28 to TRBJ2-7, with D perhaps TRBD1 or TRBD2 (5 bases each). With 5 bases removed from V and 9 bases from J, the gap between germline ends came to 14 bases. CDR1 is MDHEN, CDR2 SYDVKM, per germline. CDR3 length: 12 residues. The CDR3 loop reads CASSLWGMGQYF. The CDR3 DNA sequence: TGTGCCAGCAGTCTTTGGGGGATGGGGCAGTACTTC.

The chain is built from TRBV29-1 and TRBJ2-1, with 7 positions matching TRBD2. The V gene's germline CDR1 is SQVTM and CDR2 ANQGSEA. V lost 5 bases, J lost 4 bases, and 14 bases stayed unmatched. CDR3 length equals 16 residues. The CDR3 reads CSVTLPGLRLYNEQFF. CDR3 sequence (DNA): TGCAGCGTTACACTCCCGGGACTACGACTGTACAATGAGCAGTTCTTC.

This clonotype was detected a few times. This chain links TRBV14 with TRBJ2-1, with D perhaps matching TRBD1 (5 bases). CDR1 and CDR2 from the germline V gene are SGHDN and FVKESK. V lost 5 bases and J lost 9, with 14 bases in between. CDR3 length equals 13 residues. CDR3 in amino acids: CASSYDSRFEQFF. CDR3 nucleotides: TGTGCCAGCAGCTACGACAGTAGGTTTGAGCAGTTCTTC.

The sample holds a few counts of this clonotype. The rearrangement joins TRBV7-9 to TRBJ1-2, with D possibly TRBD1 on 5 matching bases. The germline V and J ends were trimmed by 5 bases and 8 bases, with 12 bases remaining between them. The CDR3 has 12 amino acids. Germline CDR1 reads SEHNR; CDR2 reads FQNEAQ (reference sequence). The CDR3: CASSQPGRGYTF. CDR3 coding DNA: TGTGCCAGCAGCCAGCCAGGGAGAGGCTACACCTTC.

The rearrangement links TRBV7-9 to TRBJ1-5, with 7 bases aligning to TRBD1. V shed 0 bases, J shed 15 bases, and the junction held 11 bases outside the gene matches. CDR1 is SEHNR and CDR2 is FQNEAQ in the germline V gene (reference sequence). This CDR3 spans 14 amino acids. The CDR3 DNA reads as TGTGCCAGCAGCTTAGCGGATACAGGGGATCCACGGCATTTT. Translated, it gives CASSLADTGDPRHF. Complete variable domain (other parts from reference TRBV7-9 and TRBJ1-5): DTGVSQNPRHKITKRGQNVTFRCDPISEHNRLYWYRQTLGQGPEFLTYFQNEAQLEKSRLLSDRFSAERPKGSFSTLEIQRTEQGDSAMYLCASSLADTGDPRHFGDGTRLSIL.

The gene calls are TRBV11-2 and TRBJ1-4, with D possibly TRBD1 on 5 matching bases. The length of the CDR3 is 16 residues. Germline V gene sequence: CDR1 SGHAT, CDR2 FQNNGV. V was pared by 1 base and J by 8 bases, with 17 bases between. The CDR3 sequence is CASSLGHRKLREKLFF. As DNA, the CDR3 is TGTGCCAGCAGCTTAGGGCACAGGAAACTACGGGAAAAACTGTTTTTT. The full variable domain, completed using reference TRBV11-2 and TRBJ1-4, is EAGVAQSPRYKIIEKRQSVAFWCNPISGHATLYWYQQILGQGPKLLIQFQNNGVVDDSQLPKDRFSAERLKGVDSTLKIQPAKLEDSAVYLCASSLGHRKLREKLFFGSGTQLSVL.

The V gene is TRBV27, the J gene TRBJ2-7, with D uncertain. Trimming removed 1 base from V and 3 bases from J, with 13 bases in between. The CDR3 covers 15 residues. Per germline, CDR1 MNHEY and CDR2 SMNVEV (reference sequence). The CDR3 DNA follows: TGTGCCAGCAGTTTATATGCTCCGGCGAACTACGAGCAGTACTTC. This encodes CASSLYAPANYEQYF.